This TCR beta chain comes out of a study of T cells in Graves' hyperthyroidism and ophthalmopathy. This clonotype showed up many times. Authors of the study amplified TCR beta CDR3 regions from RNA transcripts. The HTBI primer set drove a first-round RT-PCR of the TCR CDR3. TCRdb re-called the multiplex PCR reads with MiXCR, one entry per CDR3 protein. The table lists approximately 610,000 distinct CDR3 sequences, approximately 15% of them singletons. Patients were excluded for uncontrolled infection, other autoimmune disease, pregnancy or lactation. Using 10 ml of fresh peripheral blood, PBMCs were prepared. Input material: blood. The clonotype was recovered from a woman in her thirties or forties with Graves' ophthalmopathy.

Here the CDR3 reads CASSGDSGGGLYEQYF. CDR3 coding DNA: TGTGCCAGCAGTGGGGATAGCGGAGGTGGGTTATACGAGCAGTACTTC. The chain recombines TRBV2 with TRBJ2-7, with a weak D call TRBD2 (6 bases). The CDR3 extends over 16 amino acids. Between the trimmed V and J ends, which lost 4 bases and 4 bases, there was a span of 20 bases. CDR1 and CDR2 (germline): SNHLY, FYNNEI.